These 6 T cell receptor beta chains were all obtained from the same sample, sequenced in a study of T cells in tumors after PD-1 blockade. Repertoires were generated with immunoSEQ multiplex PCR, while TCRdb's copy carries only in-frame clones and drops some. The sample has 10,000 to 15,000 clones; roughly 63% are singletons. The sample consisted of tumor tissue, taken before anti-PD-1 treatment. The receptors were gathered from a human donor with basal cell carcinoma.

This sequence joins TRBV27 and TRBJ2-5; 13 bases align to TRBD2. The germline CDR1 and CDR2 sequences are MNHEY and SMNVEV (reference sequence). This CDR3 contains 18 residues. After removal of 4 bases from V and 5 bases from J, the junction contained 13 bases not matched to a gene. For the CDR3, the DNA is TGTGCCAGCAGTTCGACGGGACTAGCGGGACGGGTGTCGGAGACCCAGTACTTC. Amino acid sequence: CASSSTGLAGRVSETQYF.

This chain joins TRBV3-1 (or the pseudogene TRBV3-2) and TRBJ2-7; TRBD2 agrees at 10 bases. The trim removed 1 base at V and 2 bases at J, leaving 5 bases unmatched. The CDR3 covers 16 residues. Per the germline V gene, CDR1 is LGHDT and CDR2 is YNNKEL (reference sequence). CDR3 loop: CASSQVASGRTYEQYF. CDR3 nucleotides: TGTGCCAGCAGCCAAGTGGCTAGCGGGAGAACCTACGAGCAGTACTTC.

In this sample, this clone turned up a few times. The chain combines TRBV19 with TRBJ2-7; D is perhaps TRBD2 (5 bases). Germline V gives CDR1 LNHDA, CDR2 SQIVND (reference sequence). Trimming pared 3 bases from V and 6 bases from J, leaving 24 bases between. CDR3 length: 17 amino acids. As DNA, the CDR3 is TGTGCCAGTAGTATTCGCCCGACCGCGCGGACTGTCCCCGAGCAGTACTTC. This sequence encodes CASSIRPTARTVPEQYF.

The CDR3 DNA is TGTGCCAGCAGTTACTCGGGAGGACGACCCGGGGAGCTGTTTTTT. Residues: CASSYSGGRPGELFF. The gene calls are TRBV6-5 and TRBJ2-2; TRBD2 is a possible D gene (6 bases). V dropped 0 bases and J dropped 6 bases, with 11 bases sitting between them. In germline, CDR1 is MNHEY, CDR2 SVGAGI. The CDR3 contains 15 residues.

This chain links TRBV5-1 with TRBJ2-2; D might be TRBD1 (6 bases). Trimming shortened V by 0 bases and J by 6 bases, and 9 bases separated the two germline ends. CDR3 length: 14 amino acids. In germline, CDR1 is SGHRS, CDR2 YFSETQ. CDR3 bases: TGCGCCAGCAGCTTGGTGGGGGCCCCCGGGGAGCTGTTTTTT. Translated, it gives CASSLVGAPGELFF.

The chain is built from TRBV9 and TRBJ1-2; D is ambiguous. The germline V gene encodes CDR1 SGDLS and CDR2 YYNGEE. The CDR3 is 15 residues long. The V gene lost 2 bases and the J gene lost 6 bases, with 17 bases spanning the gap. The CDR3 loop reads CASSVFPMAPDGYTF. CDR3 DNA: TGTGCCAGCAGCGTTTTCCCTATGGCTCCGGATGGCTACACCTTC. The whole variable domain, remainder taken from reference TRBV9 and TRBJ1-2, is DSGVTQTPKHLITATGQRVTLRCSPRSGDLSVYWYQQSLDQGLQFLIQYYNGEERAKGNILERFSAQQFPDLHSELNLSSLELGDSALYFCASSVFPMAPDGYTFGSGTRLTVV.